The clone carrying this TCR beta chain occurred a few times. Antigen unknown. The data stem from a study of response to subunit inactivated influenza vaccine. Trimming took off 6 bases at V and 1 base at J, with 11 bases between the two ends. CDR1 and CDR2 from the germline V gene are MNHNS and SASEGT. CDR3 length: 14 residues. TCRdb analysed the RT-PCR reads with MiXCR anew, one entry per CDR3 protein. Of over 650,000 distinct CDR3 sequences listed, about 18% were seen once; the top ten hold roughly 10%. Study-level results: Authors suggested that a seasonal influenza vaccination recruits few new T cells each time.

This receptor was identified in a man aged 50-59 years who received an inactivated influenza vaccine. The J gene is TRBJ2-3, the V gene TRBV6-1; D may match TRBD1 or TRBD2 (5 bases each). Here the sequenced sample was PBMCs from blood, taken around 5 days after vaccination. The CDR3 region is CASSTVGGTDTQYF. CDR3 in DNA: TGTGCCAGCAGCACAGTGGGGGGCACAGATACGCAGTATTTT.